This T cell receptor (beta chain) was sequenced for a study of T cells in Graves' hyperthyroidism and ophthalmopathy. CDR1 and CDR2 (germline): MNHEY, SMNVEV (reference sequence). The CDR3 sequence is 14 residues long. Trimming cost V 6 bases and J 5 bases; bases outside gene matches: 5. In its sample, this clonotype was seen many times. Each 10 ml fresh peripheral blood draw supplied the PBMCs. RNA transcripts yielded amplified TCR beta CDR3 regions. Carried out on the TCR CDR3, a first-round RT-PCR used the HTBI primer set. TCRdb fed the multiplex PCR reads into MiXCR, producing one record per CDR3 protein. The sample lists 700,000 or so distinct CDR3 sequences; about a sixth were seen once.

This TCR derives from a man between 18 and 29 years old with Graves' hyperthyroidism. Sequenced: blood. The chain combines TRBV27 with TRBJ1-4, with TRBD1 identical over 8 bases. CDR3 loop: CASSPWTGNEKLFF. The CDR3 bases are TGTGCCAGCAGCCCTTGGACAGGGAATGAAAAACTGTTTTTT. Combining the CDR3 with reference TRBV27 and TRBJ1-4 gives the whole variable domain EAQVTQNPRYLITVTGKKLTVTCSQNMNHEYMSWYRQDPGLGLRQIYYSMNVEVTDKGDVPEGYKVSRKEKRNFPLILESPSPNQTSLYFCASSPWTGNEKLFFGSGTQLSVL.